This T cell receptor (beta chain) originates from a study of regulatory T cells in long-lasting Graves disease. Stated time point: newly diagnosed GD, antithyroid drugs for less than 3 months. With RNA extracted from PBMCs as input, the TCR library was made. Building the TCR beta libraries relied on iRepertoire HTBI primers, and CDR3 regions underwent Arm-PCR. TCRdb analysed the multiplex PCR reads with MiXCR anew, one entry per CDR3 protein. The top ten clones hold 9.5% to 12% of a sample with under 500,000 distinct CDR3 sequences, around 17% of them seen once. Germline V gene data show CDR1 as SGHAT and CDR2 as FQNNGV. V lost 3 bases to trimming and J lost 7 bases; unmatched junction nucleotides: 10. This CDR3 has 18 residues. This same sample was also part of a study on T cells in Graves' hyperthyroidism and ophthalmopathy. This second report adds: First-round RT-PCR of the TCR CDR3 relied on the HTBI primer set.

This rearrangement joins TRBV11-2 to TRBJ2-2; 14 nucleotides agree with TRBD2. This receptor was obtained from a woman aged 25 to 39 with Graves disease. Sequenced material: peripheral blood mononuclear cells (PBMCs), taken at new diagnosis, from a patient treated with antithyroid drugs. The CDR3 DNA is TGTGCCAGCAGCTTTCCGACTAGCGGGAGGGCCTCTGGCGGGGAGCTGTTTTTT. Translation: CASSFPTSGRASGGELFF.